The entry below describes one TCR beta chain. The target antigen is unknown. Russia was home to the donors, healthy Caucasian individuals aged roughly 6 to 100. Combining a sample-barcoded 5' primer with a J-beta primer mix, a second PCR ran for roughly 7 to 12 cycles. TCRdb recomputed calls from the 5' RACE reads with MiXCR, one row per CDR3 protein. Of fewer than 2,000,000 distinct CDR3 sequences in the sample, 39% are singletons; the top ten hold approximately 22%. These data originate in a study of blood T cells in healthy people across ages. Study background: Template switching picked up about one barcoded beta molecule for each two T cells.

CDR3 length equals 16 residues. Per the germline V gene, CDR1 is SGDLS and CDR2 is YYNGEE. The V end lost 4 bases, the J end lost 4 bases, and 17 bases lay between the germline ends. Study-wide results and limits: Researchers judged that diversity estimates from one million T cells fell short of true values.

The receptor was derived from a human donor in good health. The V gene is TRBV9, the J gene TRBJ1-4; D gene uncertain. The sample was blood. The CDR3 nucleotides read TGTGCCAGCAGCCCCCATGACGGAACCTTTAATGAAAAACTGTTTTTT. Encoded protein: CASSPHDGTFNEKLFF.